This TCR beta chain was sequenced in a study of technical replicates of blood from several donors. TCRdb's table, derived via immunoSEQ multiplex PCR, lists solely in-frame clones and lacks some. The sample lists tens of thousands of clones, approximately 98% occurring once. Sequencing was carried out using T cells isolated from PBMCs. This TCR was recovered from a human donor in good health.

CDR3 nucleotides: TGTGCCAGCAGGGCAGCGCTTTGCACCTTC. Translated: CASRAALCTF. This chain connects TRBV2 to TRBJ1-2; D not certain. In germline, CDR1 is SNHLY, CDR2 FYNNEI. CDR3 length: 10 amino acids. With 6 bases removed from V and 13 bases from J, the gap between germline ends came to 12 bases.